This passage covers 28 T cell receptor beta chains from one sample sequenced in a study of T cell repertoires in cytomegalovirus infection. Using its own MiXCR run on the reads, TCRdb lists one record per CDR3 protein. The sample lists fewer than 200,000 distinct CDR3 sequences; roughly 19% were seen once. Sequencing input: PBMCs. The receptors stem from a human donor in good health (CMV status not recorded). Some clones in this sample may be carry-over from other donors' samples.

The chain couples TRBV6-8 to TRBJ1-5; 7 nucleotides line up with TRBD1. The junction had 7 bases not matched to a gene; V was cut back by 6 bases and J by 2 bases. The CDR3 sequence is 15 residues long. In germline, CDR1 is MNHGY, CDR2 SAAAGT. The CDR3 region is CASSLSGQCNQPQHF. As DNA, the CDR3 is TGTGCCAGCAGCCTCTCGGGACAGTGCAATCAGCCCCAGCATTTT.

This clonotype has only a few counts. The chain joins TRBV12-3 or TRBV12-4 to TRBJ2-1; TRBD1 might be the D (6 bases). Trimming stripped 5 bases from V and 8 bases from J, with 10 bases between. The CDR3 runs to 12 residues. CDR3 sequence (DNA): TGTGCCAGCAGTCCAGGGGTAGATGAGCAGTTCTTC. It is translated as CASSPGVDEQFF.

The V call is TRBV29-1, the J call TRBJ2-7; D possibly uses TRBD1 or TRBD2 (5 bases each). Germline lookup yields CDR1 SQVTM and CDR2 ANQGSEA. V lost 7 bases and J lost 2, with 15 bases in between. The CDR3 spans 13 residues. CDR3 in amino acids: CSAVGTVTYEQYF. The CDR3 DNA is TGCAGCGCCGTAGGGACGGTAACCTACGAGCAGTACTTC.

The sample holds many counts of this clonotype. The chain combines TRBV7-8 with TRBJ2-2; TRBD1 is a possible D gene (5 bases). Per the germline V gene, CDR1 is SGHVS and CDR2 is FQNEAQ. V was pared by 4 bases and J by 5 bases, with 8 bases between. The CDR3 runs to 13 residues. The CDR3 here is CASSSPGTGELFF. The CDR3 DNA reads TGTGCCAGCAGCTCTCCAGGGACCGGGGAGCTGTTTTTT.

Remarks on this clonotype: At one boundary the junction diverges from the germline segment, which might be a read error. This sequence joins TRBV12-3 or TRBV12-4 and TRBJ2-7, with D possibly matching TRBD2 (7 bases). The CDR3 loop spans 14 amino acids. CDR3 coding DNA: TGTGCCAGCAGGCTAGGGGGGGGTACCTACGACCAGTACTTC. Its protein is CASRLGGGTYDQYF.

This clonotype was seen a few times. The chain carries TRBV6-2 or TRBV6-3 and TRBJ2-7, with D perhaps matching TRBD2 (6 bases). This CDR3 region has 14 residues. The germline V gene encodes CDR1 MNHEY and CDR2 SVGEGT. Trimming removed 2 bases at V and 6 bases at J, with 14 bases between. The DNA for the CDR3 is TGTGCCAGCAGTTACCTCTTGGGGGACTTCGAGCAGTACTTC. Amino acids: CASSYLLGDFEQYF.

In regard to this clonotype: A single base separates this from a much larger clone, so it may be a read error. The chain is built from TRBV12-3 or TRBV12-4 and TRBJ2-1; TRBD2 agrees at 11 bases. The CDR3 covers 15 residues. V was pared by 5 bases and J by 6 bases, with 6 bases of the junction left unmatched. This CDR3 reads CASSPSSGRTNEQFF. The CDR3 region has the DNA TGTGCCAGCAGTCCTTCTAGCGGGAGGACCAATGAGCAGTTCTTC.

This chain joins TRBV28 and TRBJ1-2, with a tentative D call TRBD1 (6 bases). The germline CDR1 and CDR2 sequences are MDHEN and SYDVKM. This CDR3 spans 17 amino acids. V lost 5 bases, J lost 1 base, and 20 bases lay in between. The CDR3 DNA follows: TGTGCCAGCAGTATCGGACAGCCCCATATTATTAACTATGGCTACACCTTC. It encodes CASSIGQPHIINYGYTF.

This clonotype was recorded once. This rearrangement joins TRBV27 to TRBJ2-1; no definite D call. Germline V lookup: CDR1 MNHEY, CDR2 SMNVEV (reference sequence). The CDR3 totals 13 residues. V was trimmed by 8 bases and J by 9 bases, leaving 17 bases between them. The CDR3 reads CASWKGAYSEQFF. In DNA form, the CDR3 reads TGTGCCAGCTGGAAAGGAGCGTATAGTGAGCAGTTCTTC.

The chain is built from TRBV15 and TRBJ2-2; TRBD2 is a possible D gene (5 bases). Germline assignment: CDR1 LNHNV and CDR2 YYDKDF (reference sequence). The CDR3 totals 14 residues. Trimming took 5 bases from V and 5 from J, leaving 12 bases between them. CDR3 in amino acids: CATSAGGLTGELFF. CDR3 coding DNA: TGTGCCACCAGCGCTGGAGGTCTTACCGGGGAGCTGTTTTTT.

The chain uses TRBV19 and TRBJ2-5, with 11 bases aligning to TRBD1. The V gene's germline CDR1 is LNHDA and CDR2 SQIVND (reference sequence). The CDR3 is 15 amino acids. With V trimmed by 3 bases and J by 3 bases, 3 bases remained unmatched. In DNA form, the CDR3 reads TGTGCCAGTAGTATCAGGGACAGGGGGGAAGAGACCCAGTACTTC. Its protein product is CASSIRDRGEETQYF.

In its sample, this clonotype was seen many times. This chain links TRBV7-2 with TRBJ2-7, with D perhaps TRBD1 or TRBD2 (7 bases each). The ends were cut back, 6 bases at V and 0 bases at J, with 15 bases in the middle. Germline loops: CDR1 SGHTA, CDR2 FQGNSA. This CDR3 spans 15 amino acids. CDR3 loop: CASRRQGGSSYEQYF. The CDR3, as DNA: TGTGCCAGCAGACGACAGGGAGGGAGCTCCTACGAGCAGTACTTC.

The chain links TRBV5-1 to TRBJ2-7; 8 bases align to TRBD2. The CDR3 sequence is 15 residues long. Per the germline V gene, CDR1 is SGHRS and CDR2 is YFSETQ. The V gene end was trimmed by 1 base and the J gene end by 0 bases; junction bases not matched to a gene: 3. The CDR3 region has the DNA TGCGCCAGCAGCTTGCTGCTAGCGGGCTCCTACGAGCAGTACTTC. As protein: CASSLLLAGSYEQYF.

This clonotype has at least ten counts. The chain links TRBV12-3 or TRBV12-4 to TRBJ2-7, with TRBD1 matching over 8 bases. The CDR3 covers 14 residues. The ends lost 6 bases at V and 3 bases at J; junction bases unmatched: 7. The CDR3 coding sequence is TGTGCCAGCAGCCCGGGACAGGTCATCTACGAGCAGTACTTC. It encodes CASSPGQVIYEQYF.

V usage is TRBV5-1 and J usage is TRBJ1-1; TRBD1 matches at 10 bases. V trimming: 4 bases; J trimming: 1 base; junction bases outside the gene matches: 7. This CDR3 contains 16 residues. Per germline, CDR1 SGHRS and CDR2 YFSETQ. CDR3 nucleotides: TGCGCCAGCAGCGGGAGACAGGGGGCGCAGAACACTGAAGCTTTCTTT. This codes for CASSGRQGAQNTEAFF.

The rearrangement uses TRBV20-1 and TRBJ2-3, with 10 bases lining up with TRBD2. CDR1 DFQATT and CDR2 SNEGSKA come from the germline V gene (reference sequence). This CDR3 is built from 15 residues. Trimming cost V 5 bases and J 2 bases; bases outside gene matches: 7. CDR3 coding DNA: TGCAGTGCTCCTGTAGCGGGGGGCCCCACAGATACGCAGTATTTT. Its translation is CSAPVAGGPTDTQYF.

Only a few counts were recorded for this clonotype. The chain combines TRBV7-8 with TRBJ1-6; 7 bases agree with TRBD1. Germline V lookup: CDR1 SGHVS, CDR2 FQNEAQ. The CDR3 totals 16 residues. With 3 bases clipped from V and 5 bases from J, the junction kept 7 bases outside the gene matches. The CDR3, as DNA: TGTGCCAGCAGCTTGTTGACAGGGAAAAATAATTCACCCCTCCACTTT. It encodes CASSLLTGKNNSPLHF.

This clonotype showed up many times. The chain has TRBV25-1 and TRBJ2-2; D unresolved. CDR1 MGHDK and CDR2 SYGVNS come from the germline V gene. The CDR3 totals 14 residues. Trimming left V 3 bases short and J 0 bases short, with 5 bases between. The CDR3, as DNA: TGTGCCAGCAGTGACCTAGCGAACACCGGGGAGCTGTTTTTT. This translates into CASSDLANTGELFF.

V and J are TRBV12-3 or TRBV12-4 and TRBJ2-2; TRBD2 is a possible D gene (5 bases). With 8 bases removed from V and 1 base from J, the gap between germline ends came to 8 bases. The CDR3 contains 13 residues. The CDR3 loop is CASREKNTGELFF. Written as DNA, the CDR3 is TGTGCCAGCCGGGAAAAGAACACCGGGGAGCTGTTTTTT.

This clonotype appeared many times. The chain uses TRBV7-2 and TRBJ1-2; D remains unclear. CDR1 SGHTA and CDR2 FQGNSA come from the germline V gene. V shed 1 base and J shed 8 bases, with 17 bases lying between them. The CDR3 runs to 15 residues. The CDR3 nucleotides read TGTGCCAGCAGCTTAGGCTCAGATGGCCCGGGCGGCTACACCTTC. Translating gives CASSLGSDGPGGYTF.

The gene calls are TRBV10-3 and TRBJ2-1, with 7 bases matching TRBD1. Germline trimming cut 4 bases from V and 13 bases from J; bases unmatched to any gene: 10. Germline lookup yields CDR1 ENHRY and CDR2 SYGVKD. The CDR3 runs 13 residues. The CDR3 nucleotides read TGTGCCATCAGTGTTCGTTCGGCAGGGGGACAGTTCTTC. Its translation: CAISVRSAGGQFF.

This clonotype has more than one count but fewer than ten. The genes are TRBV5-1 and TRBJ1-1; no firm D call. CDR1 and CDR2 (germline): SGHRS, YFSETQ. CDR3 length equals 14 residues. Trimming took off 0 bases at V and 0 bases at J, with 6 bases between the two ends. The CDR3 DNA is TGCGCCAGCAGCTTGGACGACTTGAACACTGAAGCTTTCTTT. Protein product: CASSLDDLNTEAFF. Combining the CDR3 with reference TRBV5-1 and TRBJ1-1 gives the whole variable domain KAGVTQTPRYLIKTRGQQVTLSCSPISGHRSVSWYQQTPGQGLQFLFEYFSETQRNKGNFPGRFSGRQFSNSRSEMNVSTLELGDSALYLCASSLDDLNTEAFFGQGTRLTVV.

There are many counts of this clonotype. J is TRBJ2-6 and V is TRBV7-2, with D hard to call. From germline, CDR1 is SGHTA and CDR2 FQGNSA. The CDR3 runs to 16 residues. V was cut by 1 base and J by 0 bases, with 7 bases left in between. CDR3 coding DNA: TGTGCCAGCAGCTTAGACTTGAGCTCTGGGGCCAACGTCCTGACTTTC. This translates into CASSLDLSSGANVLTF. The variable domain in full, completed from reference TRBV7-2 and TRBJ2-6, reads GAGVSQSPSNKVTEKGKDVELRCDPISGHTALYWYRQSLGQGLEFLIYFQGNSAPDKSGLPSDRFSAERTGGSVSTLTIQRTQQEDSAVYLCASSLDLSSGANVLTFGAGSRLTVL.

This clonotype was recorded a few times. This chain joins TRBV12-3 or TRBV12-4 and TRBJ1-1; weak D call: TRBD1 (5 bases). The CDR3 totals 15 residues. V gave up 5 bases and J gave up 2 bases, with 15 bases separating them. The CDR3, as DNA: TGTGCCAGCAGTATACGGATTAGGGGTAACACTGAAGCTTTCTTT. Translated, it gives CASSIRIRGNTEAFF.

The V gene is TRBV5-1, the J gene TRBJ2-1, with D perhaps assigned TRBD1 or TRBD2 (6 bases each). CDR3 size: 15 residues. Germline values: CDR1 SGHRS, CDR2 YFSETQ. Trimming left V 1 base short and J 4 bases short, with 12 bases between. The CDR3 DNA follows: TGCGCCAGCAGCTTGACGGGGGCACTTTACAATGAGCAGTTCTTC. This codes for CASSLTGALYNEQFF.

The gene calls are TRBV19 and TRBJ2-1; possibly TRBD2 for D (5 bases). V was trimmed by 5 bases and J by 0 bases, leaving 23 bases between them. Germline lookup yields CDR1 LNHDA and CDR2 SQIVND (reference sequence). CDR3 length: 19 amino acids. The CDR3 nucleotides read TGTGCCAGTAGTGTTTCTCGGACTCGAACCGCCTCCTCCTACAATGAGCAGTTCTTC. Translating gives CASSVSRTRTASSYNEQFF.

This chain connects TRBV27 to TRBJ1-2; D is perhaps TRBD1 (5 bases). CDR1 is MNHEY, CDR2 SMNVEV, per germline (reference sequence). V dropped 4 bases and J dropped 3 bases, with 9 bases sitting between them. The CDR3 runs 13 residues. The CDR3, as DNA: TGTGCCAGCAGTTCGGGACGTCACTATGGCTACACCTTC. Translating it yields CASSSGRHYGYTF.

The rearrangement joins TRBV7-6 to TRBJ2-3, with D perhaps matching TRBD2 (7 bases). This CDR3 contains 15 residues. The V and J ends lost 7 bases and 5 bases respectively, with 19 bases between them. Germline CDR1 SGHVS, CDR2 FNYEAQ. CDR3 nucleotides: TGTGCCAGCACCCCTTGGGGGGGGGCGAAAGATACGCAGTATTTT. Encoded protein: CASTPWGGAKDTQYF. Looking up the rest from reference TRBV7-6 and TRBJ2-3 gives the full variable domain: GAGVSQSPRYKVTKRGQDVALRCDPISGHVSLYWYRQALGQGPEFLTYFNYEAQQDKSGLPNDRFSAERPEGSISTLTIQRTEQRDSAMYRCASTPWGGAKDTQYFGPGTRLTVL.